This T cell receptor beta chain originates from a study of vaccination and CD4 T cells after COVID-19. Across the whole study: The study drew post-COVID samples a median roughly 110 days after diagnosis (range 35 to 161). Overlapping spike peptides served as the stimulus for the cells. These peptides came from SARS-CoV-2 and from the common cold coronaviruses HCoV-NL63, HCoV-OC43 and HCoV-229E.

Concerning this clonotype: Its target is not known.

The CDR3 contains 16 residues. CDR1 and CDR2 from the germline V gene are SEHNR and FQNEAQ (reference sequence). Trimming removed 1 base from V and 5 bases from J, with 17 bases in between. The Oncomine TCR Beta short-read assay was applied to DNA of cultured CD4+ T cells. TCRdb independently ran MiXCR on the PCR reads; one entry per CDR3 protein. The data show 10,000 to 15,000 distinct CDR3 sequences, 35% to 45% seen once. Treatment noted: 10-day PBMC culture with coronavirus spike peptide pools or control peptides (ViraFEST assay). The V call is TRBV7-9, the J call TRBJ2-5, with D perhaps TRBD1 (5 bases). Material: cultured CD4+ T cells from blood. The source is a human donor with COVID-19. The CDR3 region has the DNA TGTGCCAGCAGCTTAGGCCAAAGGGGTGTAAGGGAGACCCAGTACTTC. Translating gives CASSLGQRGVRETQYF.